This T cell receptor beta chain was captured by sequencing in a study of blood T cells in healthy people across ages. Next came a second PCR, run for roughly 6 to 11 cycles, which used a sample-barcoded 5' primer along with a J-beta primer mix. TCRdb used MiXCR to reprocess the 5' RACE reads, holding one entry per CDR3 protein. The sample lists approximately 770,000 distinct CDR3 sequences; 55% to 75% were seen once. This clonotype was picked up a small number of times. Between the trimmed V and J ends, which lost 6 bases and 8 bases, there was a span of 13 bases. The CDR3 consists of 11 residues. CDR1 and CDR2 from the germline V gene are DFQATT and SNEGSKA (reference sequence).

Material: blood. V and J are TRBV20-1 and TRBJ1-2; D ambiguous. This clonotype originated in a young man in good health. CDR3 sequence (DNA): TGCAGTGCCACCGCCCCCGGAGGCTACACCTTC. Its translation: CSATAPGGYTF.